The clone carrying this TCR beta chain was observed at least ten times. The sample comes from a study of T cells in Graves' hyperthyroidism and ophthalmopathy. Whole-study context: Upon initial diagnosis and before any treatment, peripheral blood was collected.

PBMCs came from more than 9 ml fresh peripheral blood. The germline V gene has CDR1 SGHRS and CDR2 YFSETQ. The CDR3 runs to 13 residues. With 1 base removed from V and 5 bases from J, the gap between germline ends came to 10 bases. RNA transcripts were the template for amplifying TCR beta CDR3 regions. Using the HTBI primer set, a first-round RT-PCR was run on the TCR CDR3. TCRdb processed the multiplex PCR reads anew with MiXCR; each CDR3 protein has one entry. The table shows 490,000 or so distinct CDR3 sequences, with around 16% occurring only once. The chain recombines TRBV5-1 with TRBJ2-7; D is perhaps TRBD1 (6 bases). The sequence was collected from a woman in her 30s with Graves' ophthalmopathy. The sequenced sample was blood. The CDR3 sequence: CASSLPGADEQYF. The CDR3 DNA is TGCGCCAGCAGCTTGCCAGGGGCGGACGAGCAGTACTTC.